The 32 T cell receptor beta chains listed next were all sequenced from one sample in a study of cytomegalovirus exposure and HLA in healthy donors. This PCR relied on a set of 60 Vbeta primers and 13 Jbeta primers. The assay was immunoSEQ multiplex PCR, and TCRdb's table has in-frame clones only and misses some. In the table there are around 140,000 clones, about three quarters of which are singletons. The specimen was PBMCs. These receptors all stem from a woman aged 18-29 years in good health and CMV-seronegative.

This clone is a singleton in its sample. The chain joins TRBV30 to TRBJ1-1; the D gene is possibly TRBD1 (6 bases). V dropped 4 bases and J dropped 5 bases, with 11 bases sitting between them. Germline V lookup: CDR1 GTSNPN, CDR2 SVGIG (reference sequence). The CDR3 extends over 12 amino acids. CDR3 bases: TGTGCCTGGACGGGGGGCGCAACTGAAGCTTTCTTT. Its translation is CAWTGGATEAFF. Full variable domain (rest looked up from reference TRBV30 and TRBJ1-1): SQTIHQWPATLVQPVGSPLSLECTVEGTSNPNLYWYRQAAGRGLQLLFYSVGIGQISSEVPQNLSASRPQDRQFILSSKKLLLSDSGFYLCAWTGGATEAFFGQGTRLTVV.

This chain joins TRBV15 and TRBJ2-1; the D gene is possibly TRBD1 (5 bases). The V gene's germline CDR1 is LNHNV and CDR2 YYDKDF (reference sequence). This CDR3 contains 14 residues. Trimming cost V 0 bases and J 5 bases, with 8 bases left between them. The CDR3: CATSRDRTNNEQFF. The CDR3 DNA is TGTGCCACCAGCAGAGATAGGACAAACAATGAGCAGTTCTTC.

Worth noting for this clone: The junction and the germline gene differ at one end; a read error may be behind it. For the CDR3, the DNA is TGTGCCGGCCACAGGACCGCCAAGACCTTATTC. Translating gives CAGHRTAKTLF. This chain connects TRBV6-5 to TRBJ2-7, with a weak D call TRBD1 (5 bases). This CDR3 has 11 residues. CDR1 is MNHEY and CDR2 is SVGAGI in the germline V gene.

The V and J genes are TRBV9 and TRBJ1-1, with D possibly being TRBD1 (6 bases). The CDR3 runs to 15 residues. V lost 0 bases and J lost 1, with 10 bases in between. The germline gives CDR1 SGDLS, CDR2 YYNGEE. The CDR3 DNA follows: TGTGCCAGCAGCGTAGCTGGGGGCGCGAACACTGAAGCTTTCTTT. Its protein is CASSVAGGANTEAFF.

This clone was seen a single time. V is TRBV27 and J is TRBJ1-2, with TRBD1 identical over 9 bases. Trimming removed 4 bases from V and 8 bases from J; junction bases left unmatched: 2. CDR3 size: 12 residues. The germline V gene has CDR1 MNHEY and CDR2 SMNVEV (reference sequence). The CDR3 sequence: CASSSGQGGYTF. The CDR3 DNA sequence: TGTGCCAGCAGTTCCGGACAGGGGGGCTACACCTTC.

The rearrangement links TRBV14 to TRBJ2-7; D perhaps matches TRBD1 (6 bases). Trimming took 0 bases from V and 5 from J, leaving 17 bases between them. This CDR3 comprises 16 residues. Germline lookup yields CDR1 SGHDN and CDR2 FVKESK. CDR3 DNA: TGTGCCAGCAGCCAAGATAAGCGGCAGGGGTTACACGAGCAGTACTTC. Amino acid sequence: CASSQDKRQGLHEQYF.

This sequence joins TRBV5-6 and TRBJ2-3; 9 bases are a match to TRBD1. This CDR3 has 17 amino acids. In germline, CDR1 is SGHDT, CDR2 YYEEEE. The trim removed 4 bases at V and 2 bases at J, leaving 11 bases unmatched. The CDR3 nucleotides are TGTGCCAGCAGCCAACCCAGGACAGGGGTCGACACAGATACGCAGTATTTT. This sequence encodes CASSQPRTGVDTDTQYF. Supplemented by reference TRBV5-6 and TRBJ2-3, the full variable domain reads DAGVTQSPTHLIKTRGQQVTLRCSPKSGHDTVSWYQQALGQGPQFIFQYYEEEERQRGNFPDRFSGHQFPNYSSELNVNALLLGDSALYLCASSQPRTGVDTDTQYFGPGTRLTVL.

The chain carries TRBV12-5 and TRBJ2-5, with D uncertain. The CDR3 is made up of 11 amino acids. Trimming cost V 5 bases and J 5 bases, with 6 bases left between them. Looked up from germline, CDR1 is LGHNT and CDR2 is FRNRAP. The CDR3 is CASGLGETQYF. As DNA, the CDR3 is TGTGCTAGTGGTCTCGGGGAGACCCAGTACTTC.

The chain carries TRBV5-1 and TRBJ2-1; TRBD2 agrees at 10 bases. The CDR3 covers 16 residues. V shed 0 bases and J 7 bases; nucleotides not matched to a gene: 7. The germline V gene encodes CDR1 SGHRS and CDR2 YFSETQ. CDR3 amino acids: CASSLGPAGGPNEQFF. CDR3 coding DNA: TGCGCCAGCAGCTTGGGCCCAGCGGGAGGGCCAAATGAGCAGTTCTTC.

This clone occurred a few times. J is TRBJ2-1 and V is TRBV6-5; 8 bases are a match to TRBD1. CDR3 length: 15 amino acids. J gave up 0 bases and V 4 bases, and 2 bases lay outside the gene matches. Germline values: CDR1 MNHEY, CDR2 SVGAGI. The chain's CDR3 is CASSWTGSSYNEQFF. The CDR3 nucleotides read TGTGCCAGCAGTTGGACAGGGTCCTCCTACAATGAGCAGTTCTTC.

CDR3 nucleotide sequence: TGTGCCTGGAGTTCAGGTCTTGGTGAAAAACTGTTTTTT. This translates into CAWSSGLGEKLFF. The chain combines TRBV30 with TRBJ1-4; no clear D. Trimming took 2 bases from V and 7 from J, leaving 11 bases between them. CDR1 GTSNPN and CDR2 SVGIG come from the germline V gene (reference sequence). CDR3 length: 13 residues. Filled out from reference TRBV30 and TRBJ1-4, the complete variable domain reads SQTIHQWPATLVQPVGSPLSLECTVEGTSNPNLYWYRQAAGRGLQLLFYSVGIGQISSEVPQNLSASRPQDRQFILSSKKLLLSDSGFYLCAWSSGLGEKLFFGSGTQLSVL.

This rearrangement joins TRBV2 to TRBJ2-3, with 8 bases lining up with TRBD2. Germline assignment: CDR1 SNHLY and CDR2 FYNNEI. Trimming removed 3 bases from V and 0 bases from J; junction bases left unmatched: 2. The length of the CDR3 is 15 residues. CDR3 loop: CASSDREGSTDTQYF. The CDR3 region has the DNA TGTGCCAGCAGTGATCGGGAGGGGAGCACAGATACGCAGTATTTT.

This chain connects TRBV7-2 to TRBJ2-3; D is unresolved. The ends were cut back, 6 bases at V and 6 bases at J, with 19 bases in the middle. CDR1 is SGHTA and CDR2 is FQGNSA in the germline V gene. This CDR3 is built from 15 residues. The CDR3 loop reads CASSSPPLSADTQYF. The DNA for the CDR3 is TGTGCCAGCAGTTCCCCTCCTCTTTCCGCGGATACGCAGTATTTT.

The V call is TRBV30, the J call TRBJ2-5; 9 bases map to TRBD1. The length of the CDR3 is 15 residues. Trimming cost V 4 bases and J 5 bases; bases outside gene matches: 11. Germline values: CDR1 GTSNPN, CDR2 SVGIG (reference sequence). CDR3 nucleotides: TGTGCCTGGAACTCGCGGACAGGGGTGGGGGAGACCCAGTACTTC. It translates to CAWNSRTGVGETQYF.

This sequence joins TRBV4-1 and TRBJ2-2; D is unclear. Between the trimmed V and J ends, which lost 5 bases and 4 bases, there was a span of 14 bases. The CDR3 spans 15 residues. Per the germline V gene, CDR1 is MGHRA and CDR2 is YSYEKL. The chain's CDR3 is CASSDIQEFTGELFF. The CDR3 DNA reads TGCGCCAGCAGCGATATCCAGGAATTCACCGGGGAGCTGTTTTTT.

This chain joins TRBV4-1 and TRBJ2-3; TRBD2 is a possible D gene (5 bases). The germline gives CDR1 MGHRA, CDR2 YSYEKL. The CDR3 consists of 16 residues. Trimming removed 1 base at V and 2 bases at J, with 13 bases between. CDR3 residues: CASSQGLAAYTDTQYF. The DNA of the CDR3 is TGCGCCAGCAGCCAAGGGCTAGCCGCCTACACAGATACGCAGTATTTT.

The rearrangement joins TRBV2 to TRBJ1-5; D is unresolved. The CDR3 has 15 residues. V lost 4 bases to trimming and J lost 7 bases, with 17 bases between them. CDR1 and CDR2 from the germline V gene are SNHLY and FYNNEI. CDR3 sequence reads: CASSVSAGLAQPQHF. The CDR3 coding sequence is TGTGCCAGCAGTGTCTCGGCAGGCTTGGCGCAGCCCCAGCATTTT.

This clone was detected once. This sequence joins TRBV4-2 and TRBJ2-7; 11 bases are a match to TRBD2. V shed 1 base and J 7 bases; nucleotides not matched to a gene: 6. CDR1 and CDR2 from the germline V gene are LGHNA and YNFKEQ. This CDR3 is built from 15 residues. The CDR3 is CASSQGPLAGVEQYF. The CDR3 DNA follows: TGTGCCAGCAGCCAAGGGCCACTAGCGGGAGTTGAGCAGTACTTC.

The V and J genes are TRBV18 and TRBJ1-3; perhaps TRBD1 as D (5 bases). Deletions cut 3 bases from V and 1 base from J, with 13 bases between. CDR3 length: 16 residues. The germline V gene has CDR1 KGHSH and CDR2 LQKENI. Written as DNA, the CDR3 is TGTGCCAGCTCACCCGCAATGGCAGGGTCTGGAAACACCATATATTTT. Protein: CASSPAMAGSGNTIYF.

V usage is TRBV11-2 and J usage is TRBJ1-4, with D possibly matching TRBD1 (5 bases). The germline V gene encodes CDR1 SGHAT and CDR2 FQNNGV. V gave up 7 bases and J gave up 4 bases, with 13 bases separating them. The CDR3 extends over 14 amino acids. CDR3 residues: CASTWAGHNEKLFF. The CDR3, as DNA: TGTGCCAGCACATGGGCAGGGCATAATGAAAAACTGTTTTTT.

This chain joins TRBV10-3 and TRBJ2-5, with 7 bases aligning to TRBD2. The germline V gene encodes CDR1 ENHRY and CDR2 SYGVKD. This CDR3 has 15 amino acids. V lost 6 bases, J lost 6 bases, and 13 bases stayed unmatched. CDR3 sequence (DNA): TGTGCCATCAGACGGGAGGACGCACCAACGCAGACCCAGTACTTC. Translated: CAIRREDAPTQTQYF.

This clone was counted a single time. J is TRBJ2-1 and V is TRBV19, with 9 bases aligning to TRBD2. Trimming at V came to 3 bases and at J to 2 bases, leaving 8 bases not matched to a gene. CDR3 size: 17 residues. Germline V gives CDR1 LNHDA, CDR2 SQIVND (reference sequence). DNA for the CDR3: TGTGCCAGTAGTATCATAGCTAGCGGGACCGCCTACAATGAGCAGTTCTTC. Amino acid sequence: CASSIIASGTAYNEQFF.

There are a few counts of this clone. V usage is TRBV2 and J usage is TRBJ2-1; D remains ambiguous. The CDR3 runs to 13 residues. Trimming took off 2 bases at V and 6 bases at J, with 8 bases between the two ends. From germline, CDR1 is SNHLY and CDR2 FYNNEI. CDR3: CASSEIGFNEQFF. The DNA for the CDR3 is TGTGCCAGCAGTGAAATCGGTTTCAATGAGCAGTTCTTC.

The chain is built from TRBV4-1 and TRBJ2-5; 10 nucleotides align to TRBD2. CDR1 and CDR2 (germline): MGHRA, YSYEKL. The CDR3 totals 17 residues. V dropped 3 bases and J dropped 1; count of bases not matched to a gene: 8. CDR3 loop: CASSQGSGRHPQETQYF. The CDR3 nucleotides read TGCGCCAGCAGCCAGGGTAGCGGGAGGCATCCCCAAGAGACCCAGTACTTC.

The rearrangement joins TRBV5-1 to TRBJ2-3; 12 nucleotides match TRBD1. Germline CDR1 is SGHRS and CDR2 is YFSETQ. V lost 9 bases and J lost 8; bases outside the gene matches: 10. This CDR3 is built from 14 residues. CDR3 sequence reads: CATAPGQGAGTQYF. The CDR3 DNA reads TGCGCCACCGCCCCGGGACAGGGGGCTGGTACGCAGTATTTT.

The J gene is TRBJ1-2, the V gene TRBV10-3; D gene ambiguous. Germline V gene data show CDR1 as ENHRY and CDR2 as SYGVKD. CDR3 size: 16 residues. V was trimmed by 6 bases and J by 4 bases, leaving 21 bases between them. The CDR3 DNA reads TGTGCCATCAGCCCTCCGAGAGCGCGCTCTAGCTATGGCTACACCTTC. Translation gives CAISPPRARSSYGYTF.

The rearrangement uses TRBV25-1 and TRBJ1-1; 7 bases match TRBD1. The CDR3 length is 16 residues. Germline assignment: CDR1 MGHDK and CDR2 SYGVNS. Unmatched junction bases numbered 7, after V lost 3 bases and J lost 0 bases. CDR3 residues: CASSERHRGMNTEAFF. The CDR3, as DNA: TGTGCCAGCAGTGAGCGCCACAGGGGAATGAACACTGAAGCTTTCTTT.

This clone was observed a single time. This chain links TRBV19 with TRBJ1-5; TRBD1 matches at 7 bases. The CDR3 covers 16 residues. The junction had 13 bases not matched to a gene; V was cut back by 6 bases and J by 5 bases. CDR1 LNHDA and CDR2 SQIVND come from the germline V gene (reference sequence). CDR3 sequence (DNA): TGTGCCAGTAGCGCCATCTCGACAGGGATCGATCAGCCCCAGCATTTT. Protein sequence: CASSAISTGIDQPQHF. The entire variable domain, with the rest obtained from reference TRBV19 and TRBJ1-5, is as follows: DGGITQSPKYLFRKEGQNVTLSCEQNLNHDAMYWYRQDPGQGLRLIYYSQIVNDFQKGDIAEGYSVSREKKESFPLTVTSAQKNPTAFYLCASSAISTGIDQPQHFGDGTRLSIL.

This chain links TRBV6-1 with TRBJ1-5, with D unclear. The CDR3 covers 13 residues. Germline loops: CDR1 MNHNS, CDR2 SASEGT. The V end lost 6 bases, the J end lost 5 bases, and 11 bases lay between the germline ends. CDR3 sequence: CASSPGSHQPQHF. CDR3 bases: TGTGCCAGCAGCCCGGGTTCACATCAGCCCCAGCATTTT.

The chain couples TRBV29-1 to TRBJ2-7, with D possibly TRBD1 on 5 matching bases. Germline V gives CDR1 SQVTM, CDR2 ANQGSEA. The CDR3 runs 14 residues. The V gene lost 0 bases and the J gene lost 6 bases, with 15 bases spanning the gap. The CDR3 here is CSVEDRTGTGEQYF. The CDR3 coding sequence is TGCAGCGTTGAAGATCGGACGGGTACAGGCGAGCAGTACTTC.

The chain recombines TRBV7-2 with TRBJ2-1, with 7 positions matching TRBD1. Germline loops: CDR1 SGHTA, CDR2 FQGNSA. The CDR3 has 15 residues. J was trimmed by 4 bases and V by 5 bases; bases with no gene match: 8. CDR3 residues: CASSPGQWVYNEQFF. In DNA, the CDR3 is TGTGCCAGCAGCCCGGGACAGTGGGTATACAATGAGCAGTTCTTC.

This clone appeared a few times. The rearrangement joins TRBV25-1 to TRBJ2-3, with 7 bases that match TRBD1. The CDR3 contains 14 residues. From germline, CDR1 is MGHDK and CDR2 SYGVNS. Trimming cost V 6 bases and J 1 base; bases outside gene matches: 4. CDR3 in DNA: TGTGCCAGCAGCCTAACAGGGGGCACAGATACGCAGTATTTT. Its protein is CASSLTGGTDTQYF. The full variable domain, completed using reference TRBV25-1 and TRBJ2-3, is EADIYQTPRYLVIGTGKKITLECSQTMGHDKMYWYQQDPGMELHLIHYSYGVNSTEKGDLSSESTVSRIRTEHFPLTLESARPSHTSQYLCASSLTGGTDTQYFGPGTRLTVL.